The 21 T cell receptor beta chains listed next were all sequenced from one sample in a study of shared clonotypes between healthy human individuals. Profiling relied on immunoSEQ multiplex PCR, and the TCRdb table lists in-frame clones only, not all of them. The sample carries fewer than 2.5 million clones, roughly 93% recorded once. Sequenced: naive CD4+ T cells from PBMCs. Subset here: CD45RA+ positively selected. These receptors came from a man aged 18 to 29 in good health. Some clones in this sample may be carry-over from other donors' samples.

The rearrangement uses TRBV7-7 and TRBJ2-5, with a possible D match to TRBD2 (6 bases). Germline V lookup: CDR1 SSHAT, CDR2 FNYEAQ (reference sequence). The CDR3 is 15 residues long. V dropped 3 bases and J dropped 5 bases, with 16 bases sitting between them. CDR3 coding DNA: TGTGCCAGCAGCTTCAGTCGGGGAGGAGGGGAGACCCAGTACTTC. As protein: CASSFSRGGGETQYF.

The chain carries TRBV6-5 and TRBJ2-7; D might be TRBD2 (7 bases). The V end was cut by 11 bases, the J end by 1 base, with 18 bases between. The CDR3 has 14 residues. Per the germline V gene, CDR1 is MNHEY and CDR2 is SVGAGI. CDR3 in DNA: TGTGCCTCCATCTCCCGGGGGGCTTCCTACGAGCAGTACTTC. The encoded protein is CASISRGASYEQYF.

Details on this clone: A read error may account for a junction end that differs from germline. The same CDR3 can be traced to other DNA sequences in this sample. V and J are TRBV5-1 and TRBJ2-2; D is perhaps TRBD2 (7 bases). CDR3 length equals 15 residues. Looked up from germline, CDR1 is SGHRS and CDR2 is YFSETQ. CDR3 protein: CASSLIQRDTGELFF. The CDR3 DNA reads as TGCGCCAGCAGCTTGATACAGCGGGACACCGGGGAGCTATTTTTT.

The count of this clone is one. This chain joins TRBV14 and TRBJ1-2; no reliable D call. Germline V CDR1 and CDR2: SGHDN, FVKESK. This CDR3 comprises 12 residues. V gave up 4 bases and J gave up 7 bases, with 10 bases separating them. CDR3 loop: CASSPGGPGYTF. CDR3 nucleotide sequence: TGTGCCAGCAGCCCGGGAGGACCTGGCTACACCTTC. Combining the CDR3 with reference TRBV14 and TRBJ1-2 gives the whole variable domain EAGVTQFPSHSVIEKGQTVTLRCDPISGHDNLYWYRRVMGKEIKFLLHFVKESKQDESGMPNNRFLAERTGGTYSTLKVQPAELEDSGVYFCASSPGGPGYTFGSGTRLTVV.

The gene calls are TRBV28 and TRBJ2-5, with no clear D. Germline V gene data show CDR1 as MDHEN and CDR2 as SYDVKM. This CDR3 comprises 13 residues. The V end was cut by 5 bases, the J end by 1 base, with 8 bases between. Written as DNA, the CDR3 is TGTGCCAGCAGTCTTGACATCCAAGAGACCCAGTACTTC. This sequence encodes CASSLDIQETQYF.

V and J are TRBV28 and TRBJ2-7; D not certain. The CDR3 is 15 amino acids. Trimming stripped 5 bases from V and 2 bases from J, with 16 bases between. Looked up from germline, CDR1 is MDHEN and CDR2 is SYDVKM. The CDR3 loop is CASSGGSEPTYEQYF. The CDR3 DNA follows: TGTGCCAGCAGTGGTGGTTCAGAACCCACCTACGAGCAGTACTTC.

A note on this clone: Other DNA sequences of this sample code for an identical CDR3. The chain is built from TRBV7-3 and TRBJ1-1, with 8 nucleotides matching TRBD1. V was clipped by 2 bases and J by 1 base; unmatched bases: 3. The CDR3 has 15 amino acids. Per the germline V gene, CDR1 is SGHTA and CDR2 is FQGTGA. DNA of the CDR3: TGTGCCAGCAGCTTACTAGGACAGGGGAACACTGAAGCTTTCTTT. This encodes CASSLLGQGNTEAFF.

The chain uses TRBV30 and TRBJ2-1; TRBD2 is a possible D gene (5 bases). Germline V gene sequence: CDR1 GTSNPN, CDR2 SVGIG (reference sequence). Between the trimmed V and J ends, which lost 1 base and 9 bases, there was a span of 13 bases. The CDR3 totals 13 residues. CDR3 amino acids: CAWSGGPKGEQFF. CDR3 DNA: TGTGCCTGGAGTGGAGGGCCGAAGGGTGAGCAGTTCTTC.

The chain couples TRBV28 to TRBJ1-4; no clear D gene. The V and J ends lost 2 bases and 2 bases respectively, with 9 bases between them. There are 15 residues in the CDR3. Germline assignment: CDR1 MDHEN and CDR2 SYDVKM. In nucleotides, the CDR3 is TGTGCCAGCAGTTTAAGGGTAGGGACTAATGAAAAACTGTTTTTT. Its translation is CASSLRVGTNEKLFF.

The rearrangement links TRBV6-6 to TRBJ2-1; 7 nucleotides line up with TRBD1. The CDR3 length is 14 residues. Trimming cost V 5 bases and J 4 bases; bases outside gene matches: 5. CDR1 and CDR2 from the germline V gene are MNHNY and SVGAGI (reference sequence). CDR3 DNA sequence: TGTGCCAGCAGTGACCAGGGACAGTACAATGAGCAGTTCTTC. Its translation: CASSDQGQYNEQFF.

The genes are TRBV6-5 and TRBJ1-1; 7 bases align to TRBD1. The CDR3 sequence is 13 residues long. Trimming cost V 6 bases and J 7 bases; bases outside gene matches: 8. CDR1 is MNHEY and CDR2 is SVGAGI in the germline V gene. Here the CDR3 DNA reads TGTGCCAGCAGAGACTCAGGGGGACTTGAAGCTTTCTTT. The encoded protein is CASRDSGGLEAFF.

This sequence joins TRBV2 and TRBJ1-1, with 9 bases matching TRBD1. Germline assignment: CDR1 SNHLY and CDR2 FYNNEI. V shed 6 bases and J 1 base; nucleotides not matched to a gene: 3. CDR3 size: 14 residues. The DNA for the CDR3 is TGTGCCAGCAGCGCGACAGGGGGGAACACTGAAGCTTTCTTT. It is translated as CASSATGGNTEAFF. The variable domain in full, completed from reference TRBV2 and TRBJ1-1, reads EPEVTQTPSHQVTQMGQEVILRCVPISNHLYFYWYRQILGQKVEFLVSFYNNEISEKSEIFDDQFSVERPDGSNFTLKIRSTKLEDSAMYFCASSATGGNTEAFFGQGTRLTVV.

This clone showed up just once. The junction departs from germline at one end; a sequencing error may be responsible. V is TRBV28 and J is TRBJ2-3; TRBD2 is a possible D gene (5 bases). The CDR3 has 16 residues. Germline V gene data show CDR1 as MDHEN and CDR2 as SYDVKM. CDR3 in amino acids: CASCFGGPTLGNTQYF. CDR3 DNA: TGTGCCAGCTGTTTCGGCGGTCCTACCCTCGGGAATACGCAGTATTTT.

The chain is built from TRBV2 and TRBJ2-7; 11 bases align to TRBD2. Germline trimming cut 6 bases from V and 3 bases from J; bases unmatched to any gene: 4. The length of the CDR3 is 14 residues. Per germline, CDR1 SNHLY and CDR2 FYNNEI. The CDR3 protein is CASRGTSGLYEQYF. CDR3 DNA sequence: TGTGCCAGCAGGGGGACTAGCGGCCTCTACGAGCAGTACTTC.

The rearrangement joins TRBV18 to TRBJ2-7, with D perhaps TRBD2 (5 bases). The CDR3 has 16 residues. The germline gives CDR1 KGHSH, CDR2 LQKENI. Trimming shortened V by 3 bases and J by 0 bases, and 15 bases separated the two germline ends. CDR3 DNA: TGTGCCAGCTCACCGCTGGGAGTGCGGAGCTCCTACGAGCAGTACTTC. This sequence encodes CASSPLGVRSSYEQYF.

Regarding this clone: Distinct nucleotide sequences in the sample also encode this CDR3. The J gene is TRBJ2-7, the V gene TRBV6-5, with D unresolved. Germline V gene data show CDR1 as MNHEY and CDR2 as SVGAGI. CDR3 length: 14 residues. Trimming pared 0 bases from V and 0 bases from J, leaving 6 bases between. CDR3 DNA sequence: TGTGCCAGCAGTTACTCCCGAAACTCCTACGAGCAGTACTTC. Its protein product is CASSYSRNSYEQYF.

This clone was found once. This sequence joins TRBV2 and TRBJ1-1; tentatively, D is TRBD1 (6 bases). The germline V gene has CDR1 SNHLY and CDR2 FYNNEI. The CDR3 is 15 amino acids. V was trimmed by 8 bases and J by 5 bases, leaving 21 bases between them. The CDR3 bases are TGTGCCAGCCGGGGCAGGGGCTTTGATTGGACTGAAGCTTTCTTT. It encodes CASRGRGFDWTEAFF.

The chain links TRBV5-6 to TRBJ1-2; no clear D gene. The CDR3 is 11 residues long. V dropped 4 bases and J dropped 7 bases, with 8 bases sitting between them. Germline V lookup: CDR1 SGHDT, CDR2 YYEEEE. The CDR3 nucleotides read TGTGCCAGCAGCCGAGGAGGTGGCTACACCTTC. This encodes CASSRGGGYTF.

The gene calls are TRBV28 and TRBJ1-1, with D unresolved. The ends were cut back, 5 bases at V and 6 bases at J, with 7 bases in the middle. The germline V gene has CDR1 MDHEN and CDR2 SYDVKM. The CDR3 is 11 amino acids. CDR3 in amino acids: CASSNLAEAFF. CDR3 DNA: TGTGCCAGCAGTAATCTCGCTGAAGCTTTCTTT.

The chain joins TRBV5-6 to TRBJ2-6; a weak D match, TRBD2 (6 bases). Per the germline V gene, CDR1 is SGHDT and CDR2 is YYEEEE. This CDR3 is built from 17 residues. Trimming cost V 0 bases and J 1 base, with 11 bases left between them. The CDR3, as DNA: TGTGCCAGCAGCTTGGGCGTCGGGAGATCTGGGGCCAACGTCCTGACTTTC. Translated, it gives CASSLGVGRSGANVLTF.

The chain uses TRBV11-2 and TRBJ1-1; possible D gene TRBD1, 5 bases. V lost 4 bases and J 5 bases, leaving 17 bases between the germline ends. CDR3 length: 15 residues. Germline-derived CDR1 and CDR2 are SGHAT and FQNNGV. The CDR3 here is CASSWSGRGYTEAFF. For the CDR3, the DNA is TGTGCCAGCAGCTGGTCAGGGAGAGGTTATACTGAAGCTTTCTTT. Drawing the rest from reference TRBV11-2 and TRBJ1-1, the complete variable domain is EAGVAQSPRYKIIEKRQSVAFWCNPISGHATLYWYQQILGQGPKLLIQFQNNGVVDDSQLPKDRFSAERLKGVDSTLKIQPAKLEDSAVYLCASSWSGRGYTEAFFGQGTRLTVV.